A selection of T cell receptor beta chains follows, all from one sample in a study of cytomegalovirus exposure and HLA in healthy donors. Method: immunoSEQ multiplex PCR; TCRdb's copy keeps in-frame clones and lacks some. This table lists around 200,000 clones. The sequenced material came from PBMCs. The source of these receptors is a girl aged 2 to 10 in good health and CMV-seropositive. The CDR3 runs from the conserved cysteine through the conserved F or W. The D gene is left open where the match is weak.

>.|TRBJ1-1|TRBV11-2
TGTGCCAGCAGCTTAGTTCGGGGGGCGAGGGAAGCTTTCTTT
CASSLVRGAREAFF
>.|TRBJ1-2|TRBV7-3
TGTGCCAGCAGCTTAGATCCTGTCGGCTATGGCTACACCTTC
CASSLDPVGYGYTF
>.|TRBJ1-3|TRBV15
TGTGCCACCAGCAGAGATCGGGGTTCCGGAAACACCATATATTTT
CATSRDRGSGNTIYF
>.|TRBJ1-1|TRBV5-1
TGCGCCAGCAGCTTGGGGCACCATTACACTGAAGCTTTCTTT
CASSLGHHYTEAFF
>.|TRBJ2-7|TRBV25-1
TGTGCCAGCTCTGCGGACAGTGGGTTTACCTACGAGCAGTACTTC
CASSADSGFTYEQYF
>TRBD2|TRBJ2-5|TRBV19
TGTGCCAGTAGTATAGAGGGCAGGCTAGCGGGAGGAGAGACCCAGTACTTC
CASSIEGRLAGGETQYF
>.|TRBJ2-4|TRBV6-5
TGTGCCAGCAGTTACTCTTCAGCGGGAGCCAAAAACATTCAGTACTTC
CASSYSSAGAKNIQYF
>.|TRBJ2-1|TRBV6-4
TGTGCCAGCAGTGAGGGCCCCTACAATGAGCAGTTCTTC
CASSEGPYNEQFF
>TRBD2|TRBJ2-1|TRBV28
TGTGCCAGCAGCACACCGGGACTAGCGGGACGAGAGCAGTTCTTC
CASSTPGLAGREQFF
>.|TRBJ2-3|TRBV29-1
TGCAGCGGGCCAGCCGGGGATACGCAGTATTTT
CSGPAGDTQYF
>TRBD2|TRBJ2-7|TRBV19
TGTGCCAGTACCGCAGGGACTAACTCCTACGAGCAGTACTTC
CASTAGTNSYEQYF
>.|TRBJ1-1|TRBV6-1
TGTGCCAGCAGTCGACAGAACACTGAAGCTTTCTTT
CASSRQNTEAFF
>TRBD1|TRBJ1-4|TRBV15
TGTGCCACCAGATTGGACAGGGACATCGAAAATGAAAAACTGTTTTTT
CATRLDRDIENEKLFF
>.|TRBJ2-1|TRBV5-1
TGCGCCAGCAGCTTGTTCGGGGGAGAGGTGTACAATGAGCAGTTCTTC
CASSLFGGEVYNEQFF
>TRBD2|TRBJ2-7|TRBV30
TGTGCCTGGAGTGTAGGCACTAGCGGGAGATTCTACGAGCAGTACTTC
CAWSVGTSGRFYEQYF
>.|TRBJ2-7|TRBV10-2
TGCGGCAGCAGTGAGTCAGCTAGCACCGAGCAGTACTTC
CGSSESASTEQYF
>TRBD1|TRBJ2-7|TRBV6-5
TGTGCCAGCAGTTACTCTGTGGGACAGGGGGCGCAGGAGCAGTACTTC
CASSYSVGQGAQEQYF
>TRBD2|TRBJ2-7|TRBV18
TGTGCCAGCTCACGCGGGGGGGGGTACGAGCAGTACTTC
CASSRGGGYEQYF
>TRBD1|TRBJ1-2|TRBV7-8
TGTGCCAGCAGCTTCCGGGACAGGGGGAAAGGCTACACCTTC
CASSFRDRGKGYTF
>TRBD1|TRBJ1-2|TRBV19
TGTGCCAGTCGAGCGATCACAGGGGGAACCTATGGCTACACCTTC
CASRAITGGTYGYTF
>.|TRBJ2-5|TRBV6-1
TGTGCCAGCGACGTAGGAGCCTCAGAGACCCAGTACTTC
CASDVGASETQYF
>TRBD1|TRBJ2-7|TRBV6-1
TGTGCCAGCAGTGACGGGACAGGCCAGTACGAGCAGTACTTC
CASSDGTGQYEQYF
>.|TRBJ1-1|TRBV7-2
TGTGCCAGCAGCTTACTCCAGGGGAGCACTGAAGCTTTCTTT
CASSLLQGSTEAFF
>TRBD2|TRBJ2-7|TRBV27
TGTGCCAGCTCGAATTGGGGGGGTTCCTCTGGCGAGCAGTACTTC
CASSNWGGSSGEQYF
>TRBD2|TRBJ2-3|TRBV2
TGTGCCAGCTCTAGCGGAGTTACAGATACGCAGTATTTT
CASSSGVTDTQYF
>TRBD1|TRBJ1-5|TRBV4-1
TGCGCCAGCAGCCAAGATGGGACAGGGAGAAATCAGCCCCAGCATTTT
CASSQDGTGRNQPQHF
>TRBD1|TRBJ2-3|TRBV19
TGTGCCAGTAGTATACAGGGACAGGCAGATACGCAGTATTTT
CASSIQGQADTQYF
>.|TRBJ1-5|TRBV5-5
TGTGCCAGCAGCCCGCCGGGGGGCCAGCCCCAGCATTTT
CASSPPGGQPQHF
>TRBD2|TRBJ2-1|TRBV30
TGTGCCCTACTTAAGAACGGGAGGAATAACAATGAGCAGTTCTTC
CALLKNGRNNNEQFF
>.|TRBJ2-3|TRBV2
TGTGCCCAGCAAGGACTTTTCACAGATACGCAGTATTTT
CAQQGLFTDTQYF
>.|TRBJ1-3|TRBV5-1
TGCGCCAGTTCGGTCGACTCTGGAAACACCATATATTTT
CASSVDSGNTIYF
>TRBD2|TRBJ2-7|TRBV2
TGTGCCAGCAGGGTACAAACTAGCGGGAGAGGGCCCGAGCAGTACTTC
CASRVQTSGRGPEQYF
>TRBD1|TRBJ2-1|TRBV30
TGTGCCTGGAGTCCCCTCGGGACAGGCAACAATGAGCAGTTCTTC
CAWSPLGTGNNEQFF
>TRBD2|TRBJ2-7|TRBV27
TGTGCCAGCAGTTTAGGGAGGGGCCGGCCCTACGAGCAGTACTTC
CASSLGRGRPYEQYF
>TRBD2|TRBJ2-7|TRBV19
TGTGCCAGTAGTTTACGGACTAGCGGGGGGAGCTCCTACGAGCAGTACTTC
CASSLRTSGGSSYEQYF
>.|TRBJ1-1|TRBV2
TGTGCCAGCAGTGGGGGCCGAACTTCTGAAGCTTTCTTT
CASSGGRTSEAFF
>.|TRBJ2-7|TRBV18
TGTGCCAGCTCACCCGCTGACAGTCCCCCCTACGAGCAGTACTTC
CASSPADSPPYEQYF
>TRBD1|TRBJ1-2|TRBV27
TGTGCCAGCAGTCTAACGGGACAGGGGGAGTATGGCTACACCTTC
CASSLTGQGEYGYTF
>TRBD2|TRBJ2-2|TRBV14
TGTGCCAGCAGCCGACTGGGACTAGCGGATAACACCGGGGAGCTGTTTTTT
CASSRLGLADNTGELFF
>TRBD2|TRBJ2-1|TRBV7-3
TGTGCCAGCAGCTTTACCGGGACTAACAATGAGCAGTTCTTC
CASSFTGTNNEQFF